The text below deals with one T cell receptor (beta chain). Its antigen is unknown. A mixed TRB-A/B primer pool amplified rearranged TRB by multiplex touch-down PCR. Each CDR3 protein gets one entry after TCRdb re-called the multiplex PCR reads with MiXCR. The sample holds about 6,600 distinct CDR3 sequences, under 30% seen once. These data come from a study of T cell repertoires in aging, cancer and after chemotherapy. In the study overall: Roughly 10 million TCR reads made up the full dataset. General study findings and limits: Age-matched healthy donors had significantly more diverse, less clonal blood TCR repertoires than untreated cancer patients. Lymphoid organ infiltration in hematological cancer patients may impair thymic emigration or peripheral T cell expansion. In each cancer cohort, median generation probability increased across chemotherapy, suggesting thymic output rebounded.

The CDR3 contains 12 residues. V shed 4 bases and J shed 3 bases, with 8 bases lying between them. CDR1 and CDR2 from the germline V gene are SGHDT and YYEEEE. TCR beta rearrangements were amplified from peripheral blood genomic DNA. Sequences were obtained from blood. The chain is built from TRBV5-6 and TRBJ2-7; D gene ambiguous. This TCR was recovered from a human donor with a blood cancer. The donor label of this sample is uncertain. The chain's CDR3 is CASSMSGYEQYF. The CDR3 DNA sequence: TGTGCCAGCAGCATGTCTGGCTACGAGCAGTACTTC.